This section outlines one T cell receptor beta chain sequence together with its context. Its antigen is still unknown. Trimming removed 3 bases from V and 5 bases from J, with 8 bases in between. CDR1 ENHRY and CDR2 SYGVKD come from the germline V gene. The CDR3 consists of 12 residues. This sample was included in a study of CD8 T cells in Susac syndrome. Findings and limits, study-wide: Regarding the TCR sequencing and HLA analysis, the study admitted that a relatively small number of individuals were involved.

It was with random hexamers that roughly 0.5 to 1 ug RNA was reverse transcribed. Across 54 Vbeta and 13 Jbeta, TCR beta CDR3 was amplified with immunoSEQ multiplex PCR. TCRdb fed the immunoSEQ multiplex PCR reads into MiXCR, producing one record per CDR3 protein. The sample holds 150,000 or so distinct CDR3 sequences, 90% to 95% seen once. CD8+ and CD4+ blood T cells underwent TCR beta sequencing. The specimen sequenced was CD4+ T cells from PBMCs. The V gene is TRBV10-3, the J gene TRBJ2-7; a possible D gene is TRBD1 (5 bases). This TCR derives from a human donor with Susac syndrome. CDR3 region: CAISDMTDEQYF. For the CDR3, the DNA is TGTGCCATCAGTGATATGACAGACGAGCAGTACTTC.